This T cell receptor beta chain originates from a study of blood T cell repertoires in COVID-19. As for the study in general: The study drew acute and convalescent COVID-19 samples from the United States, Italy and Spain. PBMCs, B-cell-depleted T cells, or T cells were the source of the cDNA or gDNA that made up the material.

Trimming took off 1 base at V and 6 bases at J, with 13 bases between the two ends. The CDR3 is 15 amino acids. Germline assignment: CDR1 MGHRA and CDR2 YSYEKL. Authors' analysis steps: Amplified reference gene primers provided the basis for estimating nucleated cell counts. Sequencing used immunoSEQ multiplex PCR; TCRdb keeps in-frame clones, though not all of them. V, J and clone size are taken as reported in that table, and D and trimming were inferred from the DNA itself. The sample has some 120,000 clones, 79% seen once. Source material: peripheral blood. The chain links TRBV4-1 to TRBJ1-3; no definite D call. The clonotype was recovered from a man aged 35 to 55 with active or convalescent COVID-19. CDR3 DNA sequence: TGCGCCAGCAGCCAAGGATCGGGGAGCGTAAACACCATATATTTT. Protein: CASSQGSGSVNTIYF.